Below, 24 T cell receptor beta chains from the same sample are listed, as sequenced in a study of OX40 agonist ivuxolimab in advanced cancers. The data were produced by immunoSEQ multiplex PCR, yet TCRdb's version contains in-frame clones alone and is incomplete. The sample records roughly 70,000 clones, roughly 85% being singletons. The sequenced sample was CD4+ or CD8+ T cells sorted from blood, obtained in a trial of the OX40 agonist ivuxolimab. These receptors all stem from an adult with an advanced solid tumor such as melanoma, head and neck, liver or kidney cancer.

CDR3 bases: TGTGCCAGCAGCCAACTGAGGAACACTGAAGCTTTCTTT. It yields the protein CASSQLRNTEAFF. V usage is TRBV11-3 and J usage is TRBJ1-1; D remains ambiguous. CDR3 size: 13 residues. Trimming cost V 5 bases and J 1 base, with 8 bases left between them. Germline V CDR1 and CDR2: SGHNT, YENEEA.

This clone was observed a few times. The rearrangement uses TRBV7-9 and TRBJ2-5; 7 nucleotides agree with TRBD2. V lost 5 bases and J lost 5; bases outside the gene matches: 11. In germline, CDR1 is SEHNR, CDR2 FQNEAQ (reference sequence). CDR3 length: 15 amino acids. This CDR3 is CASSRPSGGAETQYF. The CDR3 DNA reads as TGTGCCAGCAGCCGTCCGTCGGGGGGTGCTGAGACCCAGTACTTC.

The chain joins TRBV11-2 to TRBJ2-2, with a tentative D call TRBD1 (6 bases). The CDR3 length is 16 residues. Germline V CDR1 and CDR2: SGHAT, FQNNGV. Trimming cost V 3 bases and J 1 base, with 12 bases left between them. This chain's CDR3 is CASSFNTGWNTGELFF. CDR3 coding DNA: TGTGCCAGCAGCTTTAACACAGGGTGGAACACCGGGGAGCTGTTTTTT.

This rearrangement joins TRBV7-8 to TRBJ2-3; the match to TRBD2 covers 9 bases. V was pared by 2 bases and J by 5 bases, with 5 bases of the junction left unmatched. The CDR3 is made up of 15 amino acids. CDR1 SGHVS and CDR2 FQNEAQ come from the germline V gene. The CDR3 region is CASSLRGLARDTQYF. CDR3 nucleotide sequence: TGTGCCAGCAGCTTAAGAGGACTAGCGAGAGATACGCAGTATTTT.

The V gene is TRBV11-2, the J gene TRBJ2-7; D possibly matches TRBD1 or TRBD2 (5 bases each). V was shortened by 3 bases and J by 3 bases, with 9 bases between the two germline ends. There are 13 residues in the CDR3. Germline CDR1 is SGHAT and CDR2 is FQNNGV. CDR3 DNA: TGTGCCAGCAGCTTCCGGGACGGCTACGAGCAGTACTTC. Translating gives CASSFRDGYEQYF.

This chain's CDR3 is CASSFLLGVYEQYF. DNA for the CDR3: TGCGCCAGCAGCTTTTTACTGGGGGTCTACGAGCAGTACTTC. V and J are TRBV5-1 and TRBJ2-7; perhaps D is TRBD1 or TRBD2 (5 bases each). CDR3 size: 14 residues. Germline values: CDR1 SGHRS, CDR2 YFSETQ. Trimming removed 2 bases at V and 3 bases at J, with 12 bases between.

The chain employs TRBV5-6 and TRBJ2-1; no reliable D call. This CDR3 region has 14 residues. The V gene's germline CDR1 is SGHDT and CDR2 YYEEEE. Trimming stripped 0 bases from V and 6 bases from J, with 10 bases between. The CDR3 is CASSLVGSRNEQFF. The DNA of the CDR3 is TGTGCCAGCAGCTTGGTGGGTAGCCGCAATGAGCAGTTCTTC.

This clone was detected only once. V is TRBV7-2 and J is TRBJ2-2; 7 bases align to TRBD1. CDR1 is SGHTA, CDR2 FQGNSA, per germline. The ends lost 5 bases at V and 5 bases at J; junction bases unmatched: 8. The CDR3 is 15 amino acids. The CDR3 loop is CASSVITGETGELFF. The CDR3 nucleotides are TGTGCCAGCAGCGTTATTACAGGGGAGACCGGGGAGCTGTTTTTT.

This sequence joins TRBV28 and TRBJ1-4; no definite D call. The CDR3 has 13 amino acids. V was pared by 1 base and J by 0 bases, with 0 bases between. The germline V gene has CDR1 MDHEN and CDR2 SYDVKM. Here the CDR3 reads CASSLSTNEKLFF. The CDR3 nucleotides are TGTGCCAGCAGTTTATCAACTAATGAAAAACTGTTTTTT.

The chain employs TRBV4-1 and TRBJ1-2; 9 nucleotides line up with TRBD1. The V and J ends lost 1 base and 7 bases, in that order; junction bases with no gene match: 7. The germline gives CDR1 MGHRA, CDR2 YSYEKL. The CDR3 spans 15 residues. The CDR3 nucleotides are TGCGCCAGCAGCCAAGCTGGGACAGGGAAGGGTGGCTACACCTTC. It yields the protein CASSQAGTGKGGYTF.

The CDR3 DNA follows: TGTGCCAGCTCACAGGACGTCCTCGATGATAACACTGAAGCTTTCTTT. Its protein product is CASSQDVLDDNTEAFF. The genes are TRBV18 and TRBJ1-1; D uncertain. The CDR3 is 16 amino acids. Trimming pared 4 bases from V and 2 bases from J, leaving 17 bases between. In germline, CDR1 is KGHSH, CDR2 LQKENI.

The chain combines TRBV15 with TRBJ2-6; D remains ambiguous. V dropped 5 bases and J dropped 1 base, with 6 bases sitting between them. From germline, CDR1 is LNHNV and CDR2 YYDKDF (reference sequence). The CDR3 runs 14 residues. CDR3 sequence: CATSLFSGANVLTF. The CDR3 DNA reads TGTGCCACCAGCCTCTTTTCTGGGGCCAACGTCCTGACTTTC.

The chain links TRBV5-1 to TRBJ1-2, with D uncertain. V shed 4 bases and J shed 3 bases, with 22 bases lying between them. Germline V gene data show CDR1 as SGHRS and CDR2 as YFSETQ. CDR3 size: 17 residues. This chain's CDR3 is CASSPRSSEGSDYGYTF. The CDR3 nucleotides read TGCGCCAGCAGCCCGAGATCCAGCGAGGGTTCCGACTATGGCTACACCTTC.

The V and J genes are TRBV9 and TRBJ1-1; 10 positions match TRBD1. The CDR3 spans 17 residues. V was pared by 4 bases and J by 2 bases, with 11 bases of the junction left unmatched. Germline values: CDR1 SGDLS, CDR2 YYNGEE. The CDR3 loop is CASSPRPGTGANTEAFF. In nucleotides, the CDR3 is TGTGCCAGCAGCCCTCGTCCCGGGACAGGGGCCAACACTGAAGCTTTCTTT.

The chain joins TRBV15 to TRBJ2-3; no definite D call. CDR1 LNHNV and CDR2 YYDKDF come from the germline V gene (reference sequence). This CDR3 is 14 amino acids long. Trimming shortened V by 5 bases and J by 4 bases, and 13 bases separated the two germline ends. CDR3 region: CATSGSPAADTQYF. The CDR3 nucleotides are TGTGCCACCAGCGGCTCCCCCGCTGCAGATACGCAGTATTTT.

J is TRBJ2-7 and V is TRBV10-1; D remains unclear. This CDR3 region has 15 residues. Looked up from germline, CDR1 is WNHNN and CDR2 is SYGVQD (reference sequence). Deletions cut 0 bases from V and 5 bases from J, with 14 bases between. In DNA, the CDR3 is TGCGCCAGCAGTGAGTCGAGTCTACGCTCGGACGAGCAGTACTTC. Protein: CASSESSLRSDEQYF.

The V and J genes are TRBV7-8 and TRBJ1-5; D unresolved. V gave up 2 bases and J gave up 1 base, with 9 bases separating them. Germline V gene data show CDR1 as SGHVS and CDR2 as FQNEAQ. The CDR3 length is 15 residues. CDR3 sequence: CASSLYGSSNQPQHF. Here the CDR3 DNA reads TGTGCCAGCAGCTTATACGGCAGCAGCAATCAGCCCCAGCATTTT.

A few counts support this clone. The chain links TRBV12-5 to TRBJ1-2; 7 positions agree with TRBD1. This CDR3 has 14 residues. Germline V gene sequence: CDR1 LGHNT, CDR2 FRNRAP. V was pared by 4 bases and J by 8 bases, with 10 bases of the junction left unmatched. The CDR3 loop reads CASGSDRAPGGYTF. As DNA, the CDR3 is TGTGCTAGTGGTTCAGACAGGGCACCGGGAGGCTACACCTTC.

The V gene is TRBV5-1, the J gene TRBJ2-3; TRBD2 matches 7 bases. The CDR3 has 17 residues. The J segment lost 5 bases and the V segment lost 0 bases, leaving 12 bases of the junction unmatched. Germline CDR1 reads SGHRS; CDR2 reads YFSETQ. CDR3 region: CASSLDGKLLALDTQYF. Here the CDR3 DNA reads TGCGCCAGCAGCTTGGATGGCAAACTACTAGCGCTAGATACGCAGTATTTT.

This chain links TRBV5-6 with TRBJ2-7, with TRBD1 matching over 9 bases. V dropped 3 bases and J dropped 2; count of bases not matched to a gene: 12. Germline V gives CDR1 SGHDT, CDR2 YYEEEE. The CDR3 consists of 17 residues. The CDR3 reads CASSSGLKGQGTYEQYF. The CDR3 bases are TGTGCCAGCAGCTCAGGTCTCAAAGGACAGGGGACCTACGAGCAGTACTTC.

The CDR3 here is CASSYADPNTEAFF. The CDR3 region has the DNA TGTGCCAGCAGTTACGCCGACCCAAACACTGAAGCTTTCTTT. The chain carries TRBV6-6 and TRBJ1-1; unclear D gene. V was clipped by 2 bases and J by 2 bases, with 9 bases between them. The germline V gene encodes CDR1 MNHNY and CDR2 SVGAGI (reference sequence). CDR3 length: 14 residues.

V gene TRBV21-1 combines with J gene TRBJ2-3; the table assigns TRBD2, which was not confirmed against the DNA. TRBV21-1 is annotated as a pseudogene. The CDR3 runs 13 residues. The CDR3 protein is CASTSSGKDTQYF. As DNA, the CDR3 is TGTGCCAGCACCTCGTCGGGTAAAGATACGCAGTATTTT.

The chain recombines TRBV10-3 with TRBJ2-3, with 7 bases fitting TRBD2. Trimming at V came to 4 bases and at J to 5 bases, leaving 3 bases not matched to a gene. The CDR3 sequence is 13 residues long. Germline V CDR1 and CDR2: ENHRY, SYGVKD. CDR3 sequence (DNA): TGTGCCATCAGTGGCACTAGCGTAGATACGCAGTATTTT. Amino acids: CAISGTSVDTQYF.

V usage is TRBV5-6 and J usage is TRBJ2-7; D is uncertain. Trimming cost V 2 bases and J 1 base, with 10 bases left between them. Germline loops: CDR1 SGHDT, CDR2 YYEEEE. This CDR3 spans 14 amino acids. CDR3: CASSLAADSYEQYF. CDR3 bases: TGTGCCAGCAGCTTAGCCGCAGATTCCTACGAGCAGTACTTC. The full variable domain, with the rest looked up from reference TRBV5-6 and TRBJ2-7, is DAGVTQSPTHLIKTRGQQVTLRCSPKSGHDTVSWYQQALGQGPQFIFQYYEEEERQRGNFPDRFSGHQFPNYSSELNVNALLLGDSALYLCASSLAADSYEQYFGPGTRLTVT.